This T cell receptor beta chain was obtained from a study of memory CD4+ T cells and cytomegalovirus serostatus. Study findings and constraints: CD4+ memory repertoires contained about two fifths of the 164 reported CMV TCRbeta sequences.

V was trimmed by 2 bases and J by 4 bases, leaving 14 bases between them. The CDR3 runs 15 residues. The germline V gene encodes CDR1 MDHEN and CDR2 SYDVKM. Produced via immunoSEQ multiplex PCR; TCRdb's table is partial and in-frame only. The data show about 41,000 clones, 75% to 85% seen once. Concerning this clone: Its antigen is unknown.

The sort gate was single viable CD3+CD4+CD8-CD45RO+ cells for memory CD4+ T cells. Sequenced input: memory CD4+ T cells from blood. This TCR derives from an adult in good health and CMV-seronegative. The chain is built from TRBV28 and TRBJ1-2; D call uncertain. CDR3 in amino acids: CASSLTPARVYGYTF. In nucleotides, the CDR3 is TGTGCCAGCAGTTTAACCCCCGCTAGGGTCTATGGCTACACCTTC.